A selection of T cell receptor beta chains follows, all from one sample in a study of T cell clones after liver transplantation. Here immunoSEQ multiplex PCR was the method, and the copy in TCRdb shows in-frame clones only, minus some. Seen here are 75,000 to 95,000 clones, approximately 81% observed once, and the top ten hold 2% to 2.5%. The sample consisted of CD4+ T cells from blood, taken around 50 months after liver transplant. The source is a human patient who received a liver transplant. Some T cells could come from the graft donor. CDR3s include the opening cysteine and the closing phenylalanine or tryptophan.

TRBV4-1	CASSQTGLAYEQYF
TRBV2	CASSPEGGRQPQHF
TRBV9	CASSGTGTGLETQYF
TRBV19	CASTGQLFYGYTF
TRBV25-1	CASSDDRGTNEKLFF
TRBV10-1	CASRDRGLYEQYF
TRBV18	CASSPMTGESGEQYF
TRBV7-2	CASSLESSGGIEQFF
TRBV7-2	CASSLYNGANYGYTF
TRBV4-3	CASSQEVYTGELFF
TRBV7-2	CASSLGAGGAYDTQYF
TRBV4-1	CASSQDGAGNPRETQYF
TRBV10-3	CAIRWASGEGTQYF
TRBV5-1	CASSHTGGNTEAFF
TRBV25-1	CASSEVTSTGELFF
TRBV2	CASSDDRGGTETQYF
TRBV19	CASHTGVLGRNIQYF
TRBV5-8	CASSLNKNTEAFF
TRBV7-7	CASSLGGENNEQFF
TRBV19	CASSSGRDYNEQFF
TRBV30	CAWSDTQGLLNTEAFF
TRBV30	CAWSRAPATNYGYTF
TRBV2	CASSGGLAGYEQYF
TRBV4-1	CASSHVDTEKLFF
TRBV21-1	CASSKGSRYNQPQHF
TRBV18	CASSPTPETVTSTDTQYF
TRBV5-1	CASSLAVGQGSYEQYF
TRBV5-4	CASSLAGGMNTEAFF
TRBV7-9	CASSPQGVNTIYF
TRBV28	CASTGMGGPLDQHF
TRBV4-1	CASSQGDNYEQYF
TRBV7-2	CASSSGLGPNNEQFF
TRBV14	CASSRLVSYNEQFF
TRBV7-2	CASSLATPGGTDTQYF
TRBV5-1	CASSRTGTENYNEQFF
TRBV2	CASSVLMGEDTQYF
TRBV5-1	CASSLTGSNTEAFF
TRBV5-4	CASNPGTSSPDTQYF
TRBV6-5	CASSPQGRGQPQHF